This TCR beta chain was recovered during a study of beta chain features in type 1 diabetes. The whole isolated RNA underwent reverse transcription, so sequencing captured expressed TCRB transcripts. The table came from immunoSEQ multiplex PCR; TCRdb's copy has only in-frame clones and leaves some out. The table shows 450,000 to 600,000 clones, with about 32% occurring only once. This clone has only a few counts. The CDR3 totals 13 residues. In germline, CDR1 is SGHTA, CDR2 FQGNSA. The V end was cut by 5 bases, the J end by 9 bases, with 17 bases between. The sequencing sample was made of naive CD4+ T cells from blood. This receptor was identified in a man between 18 and 35 years old in good health. V is TRBV7-2 and J is TRBJ2-7, with D possibly being TRBD2 (5 bases). The DNA of the CDR3 is TGTGCCAGCAGCCCGACCGGCGGACTGGGGCAGTACTTC. Residues: CASSPTGGLGQYF.